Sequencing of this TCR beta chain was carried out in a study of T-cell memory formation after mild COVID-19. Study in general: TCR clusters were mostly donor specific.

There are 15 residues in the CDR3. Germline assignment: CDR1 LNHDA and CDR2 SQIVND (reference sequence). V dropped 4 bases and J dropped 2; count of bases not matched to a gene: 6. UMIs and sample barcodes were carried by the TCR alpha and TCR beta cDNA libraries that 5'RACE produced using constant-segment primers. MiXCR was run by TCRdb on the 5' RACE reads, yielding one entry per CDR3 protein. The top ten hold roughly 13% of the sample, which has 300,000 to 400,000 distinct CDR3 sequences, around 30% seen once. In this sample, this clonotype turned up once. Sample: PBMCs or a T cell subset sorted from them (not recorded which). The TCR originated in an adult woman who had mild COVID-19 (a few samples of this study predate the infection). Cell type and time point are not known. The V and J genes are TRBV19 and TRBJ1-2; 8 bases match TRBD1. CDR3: CASSRGTGTNYGYTF. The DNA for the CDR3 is TGTGCCAGTAGTAGGGGGACAGGAACGAACTATGGCTACACCTTC.